What follows are 21 T cell receptor beta chains derived from one specimen sequenced in a study of identical twins. A single record per CDR3 protein comes from TCRdb applying MiXCR to the 5' RACE reads. This sample yields roughly 1.6 million distinct CDR3 sequences, of which roughly a third are seen a single time; approximately 0.25% belongs to the top ten. The sequenced sample was cord blood. These receptor sequences come from a newborn girl in good health.

The chain is built from TRBV7-9 and TRBJ2-7, with 11 bases identical to TRBD2. Germline CDR1 is SEHNR and CDR2 is FQNEAQ (reference sequence). The CDR3 runs 15 residues. Trimming cost V 3 bases and J 9 bases; bases outside gene matches: 10. CDR3 DNA: TGTGCCAGCAGCTTGGCCGGGACTAGCGGTTCAGGGCAGTACTTC. This sequence encodes CASSLAGTSGSGQYF.

A note on this clonotype: This may come from a read error, since a much larger clone is one base off. The chain links TRBV28 to TRBJ2-3; D is unresolved. CDR3 size: 11 residues. Germline-derived CDR1 and CDR2 are MDHEN and SYDVKM. The CDR3 DNA reads as TGTGCCAGCAGTTTATTGAATACGCTGTATTTT. Its translation is CASSLLNTLYF.

In its sample, this clonotype was seen a few times. The gene calls are TRBV25-1 and TRBJ2-3; D is perhaps TRBD2 (5 bases). V shed 6 bases and J shed 2 bases, with 15 bases lying between them. The V gene's germline CDR1 is MGHDK and CDR2 SYGVNS. The CDR3 totals 15 residues. CDR3 sequence (DNA): TGTGCCAGCAGGTGGGCCGCCGGGGTCACAGATACGCAGTATTTT. Its protein is CASRWAAGVTDTQYF.

The chain carries TRBV11-2 and TRBJ1-5; D not certain. The CDR3 runs 16 residues. The V and J ends lost 1 base and 0 bases respectively, with 10 bases between them. CDR1 is SGHAT, CDR2 FQNNGV, per germline. CDR3 sequence (DNA): TGTGCCAGCAGCTTAGTACCAACGGTTAGCAATCAGCCCCAGCATTTT. Residues: CASSLVPTVSNQPQHF. Full variable domain (outside the CDR3, taken from reference TRBV11-2 and TRBJ1-5): EAGVAQSPRYKIIEKRQSVAFWCNPISGHATLYWYQQILGQGPKLLIQFQNNGVVDDSQLPKDRFSAERLKGVDSTLKIQPAKLEDSAVYLCASSLVPTVSNQPQHFGDGTRLSIL.

The CDR3 nucleotides read TGCGCCAGCAGCTACCAGGGGGATTCTAACTATGGCTACACCTTC. Residues: CASSYQGDSNYGYTF. This chain links TRBV5-1 with TRBJ1-2; 7 bases are a match to TRBD1. Germline CDR1 and CDR2: SGHRS and YFSETQ. CDR3 length equals 15 residues. The V and J ends lost 3 bases and 0 bases, in that order; junction bases with no gene match: 5.

The rearrangement uses TRBV29-1 and TRBJ2-1, with D possibly matching TRBD2 (6 bases). V lost 4 bases and J lost 7, with 23 bases in between. This CDR3 spans 16 amino acids. The germline V gene encodes CDR1 SQVTM and CDR2 ANQGSEA. CDR3 bases: TGCAGCGTTGTGGGTGTAACGGGAGTATTTAGGAATGAGCAGTTCTTC. The encoded protein is CSVVGVTGVFRNEQFF.

This clonotype was observed a few times. The J gene is TRBJ1-1, the V gene TRBV5-1; D call uncertain. V was pared by 0 bases and J by 8 bases, with 14 bases between. The CDR3 totals 14 residues. The germline gives CDR1 SGHRS, CDR2 YFSETQ. CDR3 sequence (DNA): TGCGCCAGCAGCTTGGACAGTTCCCTTCCAGAAGCTTTCTTT. This encodes CASSLDSSLPEAFF.

CDR3 loop: CASSRWEETQYF. In DNA form, the CDR3 reads TGTGCCAGTAGTCGGTGGGAAGAGACCCAGTACTTC. The chain joins TRBV19 to TRBJ2-5, with D unresolved. Trimming removed 5 bases from V and 3 bases from J, with 7 bases in between. The CDR3 is 12 residues long. Germline V gene data show CDR1 as LNHDA and CDR2 as SQIVND (reference sequence).

The gene calls are TRBV5-1 and TRBJ1-1; tentatively, D is TRBD1 (5 bases). V lost 0 bases to trimming and J lost 6 bases, with 21 bases between them. The germline CDR1 and CDR2 sequences are SGHRS and YFSETQ. This CDR3 region has 17 residues. Here the CDR3 DNA reads TGCGCCAGCAGCTTGGGTTTCTGGACGGCCAGGGTCCCTGAAGCTTTCTTT. Translation gives CASSLGFWTARVPEAFF.

This clonotype was observed many times. Here the CDR3 reads CASRKRSYNEQFF. CDR3 coding DNA: TGTGCCAGCAGAAAGCGTTCCTACAATGAGCAGTTCTTC. The chain carries TRBV6-5 and TRBJ2-1; unclear D gene. There are 13 residues in the CDR3. V was cut by 6 bases and J by 1 base, with 7 bases left in between. CDR1 and CDR2 (germline): MNHEY, SVGAGI.

This clonotype was seen a few times. V gene TRBV9 combines with J gene TRBJ2-3; 11 nucleotides align to TRBD2. CDR3 length equals 15 residues. Germline trimming cut 1 base from V and 6 bases from J; bases unmatched to any gene: 4. The germline CDR1 and CDR2 sequences are SGDLS and YYNGEE. The CDR3 is CASSVLAGGWDTQYF. The CDR3 DNA sequence: TGTGCCAGCAGCGTACTAGCGGGGGGATGGGATACGCAGTATTTT.

In this sample, this clonotype turned up a few times. This chain links TRBV15 with TRBJ2-1, with D possibly being TRBD1 (6 bases). This CDR3 has 17 amino acids. Trimming took off 0 bases at V and 4 bases at J, with 16 bases between the two ends. Per germline, CDR1 LNHNV and CDR2 YYDKDF (reference sequence). DNA for the CDR3: TGTGCCACCAGCAGAGAACAGGGTGGGGGACATTACAATGAGCAGTTCTTC. Amino acids: CATSREQGGGHYNEQFF.

This chain uses TRBV20-1 with TRBJ1-3; 7 bases map to TRBD1. CDR3 size: 15 residues. Losses at the gene ends were 6 bases for V and 3 bases for J; bases not matched to a gene: 11. Per the germline V gene, CDR1 is DFQATT and CDR2 is SNEGSKA (reference sequence). CDR3 sequence (DNA): TGCAGTGCCCCCGGGACAGTGGGGGGTGGAAACACCATATATTTT. It yields the protein CSAPGTVGGGNTIYF.

CDR3 in amino acids: CASSLWREGGDTQYF. CDR3 nucleotides: TGTGCCAGCAGCTTGTGGCGGGAGGGCGGGGATACGCAGTATTTT. The chain employs TRBV5-6 and TRBJ2-3; 9 bases fit TRBD2. Germline lookup yields CDR1 SGHDT and CDR2 YYEEEE. The CDR3 consists of 15 residues. The V and J ends lost 1 base and 6 bases, in that order; junction bases with no gene match: 6.

This clonotype was detected only a few times. The V and J genes are TRBV30 and TRBJ2-1; D ambiguous. Germline loops: CDR1 GTSNPN, CDR2 SVGIG (reference sequence). V was cut by 1 base and J by 4 bases, with 11 bases left in between. The CDR3 sequence is 14 residues long. The CDR3 DNA follows: TGTGCCTGGAGTGCCCTGCGACGGTACAATGAGCAGTTCTTC. It is translated as CAWSALRRYNEQFF.

In this sample, this clonotype turned up a few times. The V and J genes are TRBV5-1 and TRBJ2-5; D gene unclear. There are 13 residues in the CDR3. Germline assignment: CDR1 SGHRS and CDR2 YFSETQ. The V end was cut by 1 base, the J end by 3 bases, with 7 bases between. CDR3: CASSLIQEETQYF. Here the CDR3 DNA reads TGCGCCAGCAGCTTGATCCAGGAAGAGACCCAGTACTTC.

In this sample, this clonotype turned up a few times. V and J are TRBV18 and TRBJ1-1, with TRBD1 matching 8 bases. Germline V gene lookup returns CDR1 KGHSH and CDR2 LQKENI. CDR3 length: 15 amino acids. The ends lost 6 bases at V and 3 bases at J; junction bases unmatched: 9. The CDR3 DNA reads TGTGCCAGCTCCTCATTCAGGGGGCAGGACACTGAAGCTTTCTTT. Protein: CASSSFRGQDTEAFF.

This clonotype appeared a few times. This chain connects TRBV10-3 to TRBJ1-1; the D is unclear. Per the germline V gene, CDR1 is ENHRY and CDR2 is SYGVKD. Trimming removed 3 bases at V and 7 bases at J, with 6 bases between. The CDR3 spans 11 residues. The CDR3 nucleotides read TGTGCCATCAGTGAAGGGAATGAAGCTTTCTTT. Translation gives CAISEGNEAFF.

This chain connects TRBV20-1 to TRBJ2-1; D unclear. The DNA end lines up better with TRBJ2-7; the J call may be wrong. This CDR3 has 15 residues. Germline V lookup: CDR1 DFQATT, CDR2 SNEGSKA (reference sequence). CDR3 coding DNA: TGCAGTGCTAGAGATTGGAACGGATCCTACAATGAGCAGTACTTC. Translation: CSARDWNGSYNEQYF.

This clonotype has only a few counts. The J gene is TRBJ2-7, the V gene TRBV2; TRBD2 is a possible D gene (5 bases). Deletions cut 3 bases from V and 4 bases from J, with 10 bases between. The germline V gene has CDR1 SNHLY and CDR2 FYNNEI. The CDR3 contains 13 residues. The CDR3 bases are TGTGCCAGCAGTGACGCCCTAGCTTACGAGCAGTACTTC. Amino acid sequence: CASSDALAYEQYF.

This clonotype was picked up a small number of times. The CDR3 bases are TGTGCCAGCAGCAACAGGACTAGCGGTTCCTACGAGCAGTACTTC. This codes for CASSNRTSGSYEQYF. This chain connects TRBV21-1 to TRBJ2-7; TRBD2, as called in the table, went unchecked against the DNA. TRBV21-1 is marked as a pseudogene. The CDR3 contains 15 residues.